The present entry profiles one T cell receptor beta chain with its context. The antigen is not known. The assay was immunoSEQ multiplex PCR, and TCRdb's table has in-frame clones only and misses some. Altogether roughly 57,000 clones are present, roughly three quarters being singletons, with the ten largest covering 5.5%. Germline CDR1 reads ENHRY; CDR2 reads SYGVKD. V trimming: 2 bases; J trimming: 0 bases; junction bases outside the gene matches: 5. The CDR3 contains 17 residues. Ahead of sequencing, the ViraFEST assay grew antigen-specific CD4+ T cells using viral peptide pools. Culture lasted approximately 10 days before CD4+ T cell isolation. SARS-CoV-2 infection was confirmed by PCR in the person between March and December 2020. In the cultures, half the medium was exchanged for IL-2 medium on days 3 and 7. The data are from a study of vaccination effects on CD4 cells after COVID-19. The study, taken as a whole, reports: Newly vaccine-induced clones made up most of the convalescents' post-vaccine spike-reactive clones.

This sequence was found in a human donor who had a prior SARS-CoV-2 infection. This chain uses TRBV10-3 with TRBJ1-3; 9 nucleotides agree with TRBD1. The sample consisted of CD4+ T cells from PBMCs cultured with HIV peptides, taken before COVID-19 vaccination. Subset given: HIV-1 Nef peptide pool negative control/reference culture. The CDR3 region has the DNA TGTGCCATCAGTGAGGGGGGGACAGGGTCCTCTGGAAACACCATATATTTT. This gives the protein CAISEGGTGSSGNTIYF.